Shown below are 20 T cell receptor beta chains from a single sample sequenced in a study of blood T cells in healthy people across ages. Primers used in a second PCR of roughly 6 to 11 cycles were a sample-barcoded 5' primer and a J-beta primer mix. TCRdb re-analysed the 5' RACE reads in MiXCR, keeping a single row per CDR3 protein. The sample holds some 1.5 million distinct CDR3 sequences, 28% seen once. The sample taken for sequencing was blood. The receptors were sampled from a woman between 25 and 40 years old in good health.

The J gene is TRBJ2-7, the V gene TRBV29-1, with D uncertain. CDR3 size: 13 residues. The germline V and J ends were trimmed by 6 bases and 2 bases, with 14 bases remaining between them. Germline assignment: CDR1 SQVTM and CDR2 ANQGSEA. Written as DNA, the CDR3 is TGCAGCGTCCAGGACCTTGGAGCCTACGAGCAGTACTTC. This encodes CSVQDLGAYEQYF.

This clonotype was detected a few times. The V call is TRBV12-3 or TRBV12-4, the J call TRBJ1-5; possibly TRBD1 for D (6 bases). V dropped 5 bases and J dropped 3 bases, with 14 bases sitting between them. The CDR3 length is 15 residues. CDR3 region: CASSHMTGPNQPQHF. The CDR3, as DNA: TGTGCCAGCAGTCATATGACAGGCCCCAATCAGCCCCAGCATTTT.

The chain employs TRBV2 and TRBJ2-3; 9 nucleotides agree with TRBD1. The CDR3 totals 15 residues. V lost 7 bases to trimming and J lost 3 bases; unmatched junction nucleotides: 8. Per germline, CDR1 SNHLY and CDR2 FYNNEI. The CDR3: CASNRQGVNTDTQYF. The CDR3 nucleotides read TGTGCCAGCAATAGACAGGGGGTGAATACAGATACGCAGTATTTT.

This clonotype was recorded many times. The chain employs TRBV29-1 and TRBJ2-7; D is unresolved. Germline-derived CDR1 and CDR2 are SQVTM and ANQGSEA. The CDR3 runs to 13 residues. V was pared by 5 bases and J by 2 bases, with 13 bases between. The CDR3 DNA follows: TGCAGCGTTATCGCCCAAAGGGCCTACGAGCAGTACTTC. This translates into CSVIAQRAYEQYF.

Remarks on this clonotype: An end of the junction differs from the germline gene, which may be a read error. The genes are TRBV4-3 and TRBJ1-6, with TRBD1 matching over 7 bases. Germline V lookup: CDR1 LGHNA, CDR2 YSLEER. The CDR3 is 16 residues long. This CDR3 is CASGQTDRAVNSPLHF. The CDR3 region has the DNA TGCGCCAGCGGCCAGACCGACAGGGCCGTCAATTCACCCCTCCACTTT.

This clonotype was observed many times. CDR3 amino acids: CASRSGRQPQHF. CDR3 nucleotides: TGTGCCAGCAGATCGGGGCGGCAGCCCCAGCATTTT. The V gene is TRBV12-3 or TRBV12-4, the J gene TRBJ1-5; tentatively, D is TRBD1 (5 bases). V lost 6 bases to trimming and J lost 7 bases, with 10 bases between them. This CDR3 region has 12 residues.

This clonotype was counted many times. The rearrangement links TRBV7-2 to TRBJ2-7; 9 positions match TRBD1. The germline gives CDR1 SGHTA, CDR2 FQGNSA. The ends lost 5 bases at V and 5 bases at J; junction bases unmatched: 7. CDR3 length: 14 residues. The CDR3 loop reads CASSHRDRANEQYF. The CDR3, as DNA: TGTGCCAGCAGCCACCGGGACAGGGCCAACGAGCAGTACTTC.

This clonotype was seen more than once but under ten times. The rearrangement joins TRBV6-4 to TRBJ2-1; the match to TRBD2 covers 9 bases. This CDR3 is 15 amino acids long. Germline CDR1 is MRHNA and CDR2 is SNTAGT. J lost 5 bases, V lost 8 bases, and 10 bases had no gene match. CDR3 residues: CASRRHGTSNNEQFF. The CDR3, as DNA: TGTGCCAGCCGAAGACACGGGACTAGCAACAATGAGCAGTTCTTC.

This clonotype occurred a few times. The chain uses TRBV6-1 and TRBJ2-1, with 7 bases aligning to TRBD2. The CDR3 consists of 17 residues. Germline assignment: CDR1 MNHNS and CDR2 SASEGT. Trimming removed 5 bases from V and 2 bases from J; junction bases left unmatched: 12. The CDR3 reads CASSQFAYGRTYNEQFF. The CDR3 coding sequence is TGTGCCAGCAGTCAATTCGCTTACGGGAGGACCTACAATGAGCAGTTCTTC.

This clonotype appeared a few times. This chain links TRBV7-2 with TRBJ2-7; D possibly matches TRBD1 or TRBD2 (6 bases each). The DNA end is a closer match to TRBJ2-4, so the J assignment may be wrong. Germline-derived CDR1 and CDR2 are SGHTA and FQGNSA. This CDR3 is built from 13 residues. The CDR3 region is CASGGRRGNIQYF. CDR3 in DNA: TGTGCCAGCGGAGGACGGAGGGGGAACATTCAGTACTTC.

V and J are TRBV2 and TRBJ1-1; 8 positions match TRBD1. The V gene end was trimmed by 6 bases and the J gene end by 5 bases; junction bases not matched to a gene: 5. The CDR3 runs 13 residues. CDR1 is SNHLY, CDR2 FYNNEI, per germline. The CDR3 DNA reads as TGTGCCAGCAGGCAGGGGGCGCGGACTGAAGCTTTCTTT. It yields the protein CASRQGARTEAFF. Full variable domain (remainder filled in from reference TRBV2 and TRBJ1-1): EPEVTQTPSHQVTQMGQEVILRCVPISNHLYFYWYRQILGQKVEFLVSFYNNEISEKSEIFDDQFSVERPDGSNFTLKIRSTKLEDSAMYFCASRQGARTEAFFGQGTRLTVV.

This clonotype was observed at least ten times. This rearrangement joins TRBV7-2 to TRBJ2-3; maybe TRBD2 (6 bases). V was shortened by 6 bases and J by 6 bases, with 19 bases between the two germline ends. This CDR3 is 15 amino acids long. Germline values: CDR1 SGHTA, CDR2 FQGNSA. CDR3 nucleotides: TGTGCCAGCAGGGGAGGAGCTTCCTCGAGGGATACGCAGTATTTT. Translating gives CASRGGASSRDTQYF.

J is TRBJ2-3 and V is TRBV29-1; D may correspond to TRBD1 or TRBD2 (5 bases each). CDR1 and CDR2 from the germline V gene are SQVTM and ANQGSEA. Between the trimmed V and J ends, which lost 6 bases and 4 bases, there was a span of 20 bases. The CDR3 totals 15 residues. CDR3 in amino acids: CSVSRGGMIPDTQYF. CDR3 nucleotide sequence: TGCAGCGTCTCGAGGGGCGGTATGATCCCAGATACGCAGTATTTT.

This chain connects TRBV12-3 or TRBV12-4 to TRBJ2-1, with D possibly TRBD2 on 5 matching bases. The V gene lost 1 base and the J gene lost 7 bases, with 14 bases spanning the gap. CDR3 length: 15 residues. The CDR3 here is CASSLVGERKNEQFF. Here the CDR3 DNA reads TGTGCCAGCAGTTTAGTGGGAGAGAGGAAGAATGAGCAGTTCTTC.

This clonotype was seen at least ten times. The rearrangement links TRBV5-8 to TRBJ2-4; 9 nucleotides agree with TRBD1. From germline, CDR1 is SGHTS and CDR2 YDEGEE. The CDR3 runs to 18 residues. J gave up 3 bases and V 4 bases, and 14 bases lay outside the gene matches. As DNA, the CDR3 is TGTGCCAGCAGCCTCGACAGGGGGGGTGGAGTGTTCAAAAACATTCAGTACTTC. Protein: CASSLDRGGGVFKNIQYF.

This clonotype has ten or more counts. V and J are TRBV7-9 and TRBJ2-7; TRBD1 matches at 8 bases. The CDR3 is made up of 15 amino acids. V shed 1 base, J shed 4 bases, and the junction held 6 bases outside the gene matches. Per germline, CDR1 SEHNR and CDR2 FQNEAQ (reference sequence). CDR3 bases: TGTGCCAGCAGCTTAGGATCAGGGGGCAAGTACGAGCAGTACTTC. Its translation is CASSLGSGGKYEQYF.

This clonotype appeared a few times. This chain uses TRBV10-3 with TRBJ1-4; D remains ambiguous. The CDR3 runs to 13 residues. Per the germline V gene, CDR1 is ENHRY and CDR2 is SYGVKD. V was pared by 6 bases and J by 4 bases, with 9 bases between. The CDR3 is CAIRDGNNEKLFF. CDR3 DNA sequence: TGTGCCATCAGGGACGGAAATAATGAAAAACTGTTTTTT.

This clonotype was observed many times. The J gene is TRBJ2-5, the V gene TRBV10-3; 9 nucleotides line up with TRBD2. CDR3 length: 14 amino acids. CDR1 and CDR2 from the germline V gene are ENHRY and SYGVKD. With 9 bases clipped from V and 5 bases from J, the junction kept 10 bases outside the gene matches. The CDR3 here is CAIKPGLARETQYF. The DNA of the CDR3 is TGTGCCATAAAACCGGGACTAGCTCGTGAGACCCAGTACTTC.

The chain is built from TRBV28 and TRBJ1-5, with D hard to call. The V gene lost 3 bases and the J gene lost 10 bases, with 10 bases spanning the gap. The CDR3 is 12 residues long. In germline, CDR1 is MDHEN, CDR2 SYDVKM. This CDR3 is CASSFHSGPQHF. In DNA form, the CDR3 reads TGTGCCAGCAGTTTTCACAGTGGCCCCCAGCATTTT.

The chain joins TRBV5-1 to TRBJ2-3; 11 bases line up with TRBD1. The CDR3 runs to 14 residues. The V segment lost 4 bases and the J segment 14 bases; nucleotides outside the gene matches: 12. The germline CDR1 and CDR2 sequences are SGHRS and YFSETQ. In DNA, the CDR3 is TGCGCCAGCAGCAGGGACAGGGGGTTTCAGGCGCGGTATTTT. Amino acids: CASSRDRGFQARYF. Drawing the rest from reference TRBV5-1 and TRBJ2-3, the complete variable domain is KAGVTQTPRYLIKTRGQQVTLSCSPISGHRSVSWYQQTPGQGLQFLFEYFSETQRNKGNFPGRFSGRQFSNSRSEMNVSTLELGDSALYLCASSRDRGFQARYFGPGTRLTVL.